This T cell receptor (beta chain) was sequenced during a study of blood T cell repertoires in COVID-19. Repertoires were generated with immunoSEQ multiplex PCR, while TCRdb's copy carries only in-frame clones and drops some. This sample has about 170,000 clones; roughly 84% occur once, and the top ten carry 10% to 13%. Losses at the gene ends were 5 bases for V and 0 bases for J; bases not matched to a gene: 6. CDR3 length: 16 amino acids. CDR1 ENHRY and CDR2 SYGVKD come from the germline V gene. Sequencing input: peripheral blood. This clonotype was sampled from a woman of 80 years or more with active or convalescent COVID-19. The gene calls are TRBV10-3 and TRBJ2-2, with TRBD1 matching 7 bases. CDR3 bases: TGTGCCATCAGTACCACAGGGGTTTCGAACACCGGGGAGCTGTTTTTT. Translated: CAISTTGVSNTGELFF.